This is a list of T cell receptor beta chains from one sample in a study of blood T cells in healthy people across ages. Via MiXCR, TCRdb re-called the 5' RACE reads, giving one row per CDR3 protein. The repertoire includes 600,000 to 850,000 distinct CDR3 sequences, roughly two fifths of them detected once, and roughly 19% sits in the top ten. Sequencing was done on a sample of blood. The receptors shown here come from a woman aged 55-70 years in good health. CDR3s include the opening cysteine and the closing phenylalanine or tryptophan. Fields, in order: J gene, V gene, clone size, D gene, CDR3 DNA, CDR3 protein. The D gene is left open where the match is weak. Clone sizes are given selectively: once, few, many, or a class where the clone is expanded.

TRBJ2-7 TRBV28 NA NA TGTGCCAGCACCGATACTAGCCGCTACGAGCAGTACTTC CASTDTSRYEQYF
TRBJ2-7 TRBV10-3 many TRBD1 TGTGCCATCAGTGGCCGGGACAGGGCCTACGAGCAGTACTTC CAISGRDRAYEQYF
TRBJ2-5 TRBV3-1 many NA TGTGCCAGCAGCCCACATGGAGAGACCCAGTACTTC CASSPHGETQYF
TRBJ2-5 TRBV4-2 NA TRBD2 TGTGCCAGCAGCCAAGATAAAGCGGGGTTAAAAGAGACCCAGTACTTC CASSQDKAGLKETQYF
TRBJ2-1 TRBV5-1 few TRBD2 TGCGCCAGCAGCTCGGGGACTAGAACCTACAATGAGCAGTTCTTC CASSSGTRTYNEQFF
TRBJ2-3 TRBV4-3 NA TRBD2 TGCGCCAGCAGCCAAGATTTGAGCGGGGGGCTCCTTGCAGATACGCAGTATTTT CASSQDLSGGLLADTQYF
TRBJ1-4 TRBV28 NA NA TGTGCCAGCATCCCGGCGGGGACATGGAATGAAAAACTGTTTTTT CASIPAGTWNEKLFF
TRBJ2-7 TRBV12-3/TRBV12-4 NA TRBD2 TGTGCCAGCAGTTCTTTTAGCGGGAGGTCGAGCTCCTACGAGCAGTACTTC CASSSFSGRSSSYEQYF
TRBJ2-3 TRBV10-3 NA NA TGTGCCATCAGTGAGTCGGATTTCACAGATACGCAGTATTTT CAISESDFTDTQYF
TRBJ2-3 TRBV27 few NA TGTGCCAGCAGGGTGGGGCAGGGGAGGCAAAATACGCAGTATTTT CASRVGQGRQNTQYF